Many counts were recorded for the clone carrying this T cell receptor beta chain. Each CDR3 protein gets one entry after TCRdb re-called the 5' RACE reads with MiXCR. This sample has some 59,000 distinct CDR3 sequences, with approximately 9.7% found just once. This sample was included in a study of early T cells in non-severe SARS-CoV-2 infection. The CDR3 contains 14 residues. The germline gives CDR1 SEHNR, CDR2 FQNEAQ (reference sequence). V lost 5 bases and J lost 3; bases outside the gene matches: 7. The sequenced sample consisted of whole blood. The receptor's source is an adult who was a healthcare worker with PCR-confirmed SARS-CoV-2 infection or an uninfected control (not recorded which). V is TRBV7-9 and J is TRBJ2-7; 7 bases are a match to TRBD2. CDR3 bases: TGTGCCAGCAGCACAAGCGGGACGTTCTACGAGCAGTACTTC. It encodes CASSTSGTFYEQYF.